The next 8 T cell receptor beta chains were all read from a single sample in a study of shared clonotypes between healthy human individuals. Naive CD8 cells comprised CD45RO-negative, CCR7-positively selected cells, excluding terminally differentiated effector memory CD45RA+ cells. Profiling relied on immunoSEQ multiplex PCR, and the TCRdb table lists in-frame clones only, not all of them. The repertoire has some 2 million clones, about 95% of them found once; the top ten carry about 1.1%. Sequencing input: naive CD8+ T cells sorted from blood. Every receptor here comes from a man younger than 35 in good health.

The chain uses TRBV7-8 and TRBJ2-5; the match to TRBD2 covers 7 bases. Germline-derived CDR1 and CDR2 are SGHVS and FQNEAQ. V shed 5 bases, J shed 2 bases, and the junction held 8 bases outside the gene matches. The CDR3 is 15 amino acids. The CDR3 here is CASSLWGGDQETQYF. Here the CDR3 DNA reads TGTGCCAGCAGCCTCTGGGGGGGGGATCAAGAGACCCAGTACTTC.

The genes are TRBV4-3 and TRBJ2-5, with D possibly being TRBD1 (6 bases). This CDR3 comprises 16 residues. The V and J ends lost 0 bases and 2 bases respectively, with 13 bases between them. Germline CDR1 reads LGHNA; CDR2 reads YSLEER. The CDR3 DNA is TGCGCCAGCAGCCAAGAAATGGGGGCGATGCAAGAGACCCAGTACTTC. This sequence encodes CASSQEMGAMQETQYF.

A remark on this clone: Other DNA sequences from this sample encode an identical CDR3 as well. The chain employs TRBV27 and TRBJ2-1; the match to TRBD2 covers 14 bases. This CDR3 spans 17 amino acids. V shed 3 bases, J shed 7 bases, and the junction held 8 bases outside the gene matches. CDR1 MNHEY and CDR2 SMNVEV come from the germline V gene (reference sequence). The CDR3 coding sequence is TGTGCCAGCAGTTTGGGACCGGGGACTAGCGGGAGAAATGAGCAGTTCTTC. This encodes CASSLGPGTSGRNEQFF.

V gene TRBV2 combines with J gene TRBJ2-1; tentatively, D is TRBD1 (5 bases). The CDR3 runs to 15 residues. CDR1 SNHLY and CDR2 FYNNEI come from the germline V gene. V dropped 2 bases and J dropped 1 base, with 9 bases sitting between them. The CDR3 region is CASSESRASYNEQFF. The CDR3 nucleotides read TGTGCCAGCAGTGAAAGCAGGGCGTCCTACAATGAGCAGTTCTTC.

The CDR3 DNA sequence: TGTGCCAGCAGCGTTCGACCTACTAGTTACACCGGGGAGCTGTTTTTT. It translates to CASSVRPTSYTGELFF. This chain uses TRBV9 with TRBJ2-2, with D possibly TRBD2 on 5 matching bases. The CDR3 covers 16 residues. Germline values: CDR1 SGDLS, CDR2 YYNGEE. V lost 2 bases and J 3 bases, leaving 14 bases between the germline ends.

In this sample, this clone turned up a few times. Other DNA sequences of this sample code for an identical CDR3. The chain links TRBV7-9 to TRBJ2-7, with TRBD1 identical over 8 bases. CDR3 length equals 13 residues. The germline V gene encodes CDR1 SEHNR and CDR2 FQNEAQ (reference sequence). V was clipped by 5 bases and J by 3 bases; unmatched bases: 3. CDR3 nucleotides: TGTGCCAGCAGCCCAGGACAGGGCTACGAGCAGTACTTC. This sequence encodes CASSPGQGYEQYF.

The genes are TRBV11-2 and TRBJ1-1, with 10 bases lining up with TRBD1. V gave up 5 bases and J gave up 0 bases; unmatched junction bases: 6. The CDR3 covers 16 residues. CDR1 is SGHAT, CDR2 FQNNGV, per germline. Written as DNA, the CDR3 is TGTGCCAGCAGCCCTGGACAGGGGGGTCTGAACACTGAAGCTTTCTTT. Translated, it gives CASSPGQGGLNTEAFF.

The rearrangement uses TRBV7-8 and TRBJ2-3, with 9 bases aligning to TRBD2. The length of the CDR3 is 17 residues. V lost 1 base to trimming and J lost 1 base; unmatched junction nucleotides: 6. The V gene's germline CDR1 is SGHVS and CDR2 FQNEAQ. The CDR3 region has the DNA TGTGCCAGCAGCTTAGAGGTCGCGGGAGGGGGCACAGATACGCAGTATTTT. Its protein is CASSLEVAGGGTDTQYF.